The 23 T cell receptor beta chains below all came from one sample that was sequenced in a study of CD8+CD57+ T cells in acquired aplastic anemia. Previously, flow cytometry had revealed CD8+CD57+ cell expansion in the patients chosen for sequencing. TCR beta VDJ and CDR3 were profiled, and genomic DNA was the template. TCRdb recomputed calls from the reads with MiXCR, one row per CDR3 protein. Among under 200,000 distinct CDR3 sequences listed, 47% were seen once. The source material was sorted CD4+, CD8+, or CD8+CD57+ T cells (not recorded which) from PBMCs. The receptors were sampled from a human donor with aplastic anemia.

Notes on this clonotype: A read error is possible here, since a much larger clone lies one base away. CDR3 sequence: CASSEGVLAKNIRYF. The CDR3 bases are TGTGCCAGTAGTGAAGGTGTCCTAGCCAAAAACATTCGGTACTTC. V gene TRBV19 combines with J gene TRBJ2-4, with D possibly TRBD2 on 5 matching bases. This CDR3 has 15 residues. Germline V gene lookup returns CDR1 LNHDA and CDR2 SQIVND (reference sequence).

For this clonotype: This sequence may be a read error, since a much larger clone differs from it by one base. The chain combines TRBV10-3 with TRBJ2-7; perhaps TRBD2 as D (6 bases). Germline V gene sequence: CDR1 ENHRY, CDR2 SYGVKD. The CDR3 length is 14 residues. The CDR3 DNA sequence: TGTGCCAGCAGTCCTAGCGCCACTCAATCGGAGCAGTACTTC. This encodes CASSPSATQSEQYF.

This rearrangement joins TRBV4-1 to TRBJ2-7; TRBD1 matches at 9 bases. V lost 4 bases, J lost 7 bases, and 14 bases stayed unmatched. The germline CDR1 and CDR2 sequences are MGHRA and YSYEKL. CDR3 length equals 16 residues. CDR3: CASSPRDDRGAEEQYF. The CDR3, as DNA: TGCGCCAGCAGCCCTAGGGACGACAGGGGGGCCGAGGAGCAGTACTTC.

Of note for this clonotype: The junction does not match germline at one end; this may be a read error. The genes are TRBV12-3 or TRBV12-4 and TRBJ2-5; 8 nucleotides agree with TRBD2. CDR3 size: 16 residues. DNA of the CDR3: TGTGCCAGCAGGGTCACTAGCGGAGGACGCCAAGGGACCCAGTACTTC. This sequence encodes CASRVTSGGRQGTQYF.

V is TRBV9 and J is TRBJ2-2; TRBD1 or TRBD2 may be the D gene (5 bases each). Germline loops: CDR1 SGDLS, CDR2 YYNGEE. CDR3 size: 15 residues. Between the trimmed V and J ends, which lost 4 bases and 1 base, there was a span of 11 bases. In DNA form, the CDR3 reads TGTGCCAGCAGCAAAGGGACGCTGAACACCGGGGAGCTGTTTTTT. This encodes CASSKGTLNTGELFF.

This clonotype was counted at least ten times. This rearrangement joins TRBV6-1 to TRBJ2-7, with 9 bases fitting TRBD2. This CDR3 is 16 amino acids long. V was clipped by 4 bases and J by 3 bases; unmatched bases: 10. Germline V gene lookup returns CDR1 MNHNS and CDR2 SASEGT. The CDR3 reads CASSGGLAQTHYEQYF. Written as DNA, the CDR3 is TGTGCCAGCAGTGGGGGACTAGCCCAAACACACTACGAGCAGTACTTC.

The chain joins TRBV6-1 to TRBJ2-7, with D possibly TRBD1 on 6 matching bases. V lost 5 bases and J 3 bases, leaving 14 bases between the germline ends. The germline V gene has CDR1 MNHNS and CDR2 SASEGT. The CDR3 has 14 amino acids. CDR3 sequence (DNA): TGTGCCAGCAGTCTTCGACAGGACAGCTACGAGCAGTACTTC. Translation: CASSLRQDSYEQYF.

This clonotype was found once. The V call is TRBV9, the J call TRBJ2-2; 8 bases map to TRBD1. This CDR3 region has 15 residues. Germline assignment: CDR1 SGDLS and CDR2 YYNGEE. V lost 2 bases to trimming and J lost 1 base; unmatched junction nucleotides: 1. The CDR3 region is CASSVGTGNTGELFF. The CDR3, as DNA: TGTGCCAGCAGCGTTGGGACAGGGAACACCGGGGAGCTGTTTTTT.

The CDR3 is CASSVERRTGGEETQYF. As DNA, the CDR3 is TGTGCCAGCAGCGTAGAAAGGCGGACAGGTGGAGAAGAGACCCAGTACTTC. The rearrangement links TRBV9 to TRBJ2-5; 7 nucleotides match TRBD1. V dropped 0 bases and J dropped 3; count of bases not matched to a gene: 11. The CDR3 has 17 amino acids. Germline V lookup: CDR1 SGDLS, CDR2 YYNGEE.

CDR3 amino acids: CAWRRQKNTEAFF. The CDR3 DNA reads as TGTGCCTGGAGGAGACAGAAGAACACTGAAGCTTTCTTT. This rearrangement joins TRBV30 to TRBJ1-1; TRBD1 might be the D (5 bases). Germline CDR1 GTSNPN, CDR2 SVGIG (reference sequence). With 3 bases removed from V and 1 base from J, the gap between germline ends came to 9 bases. The CDR3 consists of 13 residues.

The chain links TRBV11-1 to TRBJ2-1; D may be TRBD2 (6 bases). Per the germline V gene, CDR1 is SGHAT and CDR2 is FQDESV (reference sequence). Trimming left V 1 base short and J 9 bases short, with 16 bases between. This CDR3 comprises 15 residues. The CDR3: CASSLDGGTHGEQFF. CDR3 nucleotides: TGTGCCAGCAGCTTAGACGGCGGGACCCACGGTGAGCAGTTCTTC. The whole variable domain, remainder taken from reference TRBV11-1 and TRBJ2-1, is EAEVAQSPRYKITEKSQAVAFWCDPISGHATLYWYRQILGQGPELLVQFQDESVVDDSQLPKDRFSAERLKGVDSTLKIQPAELGDSAMYLCASSLDGGTHGEQFFGPGTRLTVL.

Concerning this clonotype itself: A much larger clonotype is one base distant, so this may be a read error. This chain joins TRBV6-2 or TRBV6-3 and TRBJ2-1; no definite D call. Germline CDR1 reads MNHEY; CDR2 reads SVGEGT. The V end lost 0 bases, the J end lost 13 bases, and 10 bases lay between the germline ends. The CDR3 runs to 12 residues. CDR3 DNA sequence: TGTGCCAGCAGTTACTCGACAATCTCCCAGTTCTTC. Amino acids: CASSYSTISQFF.

As for this clonotype: A much larger clone is a single base away; this may be a read error. The CDR3 loop reads CASVPPTNERLYSEQFF. CDR3 nucleotides: TGTGCTAGTGTCCCCCCGACGAATGAGCGGCTGTACAGTGAGCAGTTCTTC. V is TRBV12-5 and J is TRBJ2-1, with D maybe TRBD2 (5 bases). The CDR3 is made up of 17 amino acids. CDR1 and CDR2 from the germline V gene are LGHNT and FRNRAP. The full variable domain, with the rest looked up from reference TRBV12-5 and TRBJ2-1, is DARVTQTPRHKVTEMGQEVTMRCQPILGHNTVFWYRQTMMQGLELLAYFRNRAPLDDSGMPKDRFSAEMPDATLATLKIQPSEPRDSAVYFCASVPPTNERLYSEQFFGPGTRLTVL.

This clonotype was found many times. This chain connects TRBV12-3 or TRBV12-4 to TRBJ2-3; 11 bases fit TRBD1. This CDR3 has 15 amino acids. J gave up 4 bases and V 4 bases, and 4 bases lay outside the gene matches. In DNA, the CDR3 is TGTGCCAGCAGTTCACCGGGACAGGGGGCAGATACGCAGTATTTT. Translated: CASSSPGQGADTQYF.

About this clonotype: This sequence may be a read error, since a much larger clone differs from it by one base. This chain joins TRBV9 and TRBJ2-1; D remains ambiguous. Germline CDR1 reads SGDLS; CDR2 reads YYNGEE. This CDR3 is 14 amino acids long. The V end was cut by 0 bases, the J end by 6 bases, with 10 bases between. Here the CDR3 reads CASSVDPVPNEQFF. CDR3 nucleotides: TGTGCCAGCAGCGTAGATCCAGTCCCCAATGAGCAGTTCTTC.

The rearrangement links TRBV24-1 to TRBJ1-2, with TRBD1 matching over 9 bases. Germline CDR1 is KGHDR and CDR2 is SFDVKD. V trimming: 4 bases; J trimming: 4 bases; junction bases outside the gene matches: 6. CDR3 length equals 15 residues. The CDR3 sequence is CATSDSGQGAYGYTF. The CDR3 DNA reads as TGTGCCACCAGTGACTCGGGACAGGGCGCCTATGGCTACACCTTC.

The chain carries TRBV2 and TRBJ2-7; D is perhaps TRBD1 (6 bases). Germline assignment: CDR1 SNHLY and CDR2 FYNNEI. V dropped 5 bases and J dropped 6 bases, with 11 bases sitting between them. This CDR3 has 12 residues. This chain's CDR3 is CASSTGKGEQYF. The CDR3 bases are TGTGCCAGCAGTACAGGGAAGGGCGAGCAGTACTTC.

This chain links TRBV3-1 with TRBJ1-1; possibly TRBD1 for D (5 bases). V was cut by 4 bases and J by 6 bases, with 12 bases left in between. CDR3 length equals 13 residues. Germline V lookup: CDR1 LGHDT, CDR2 YNNKEL (reference sequence). This chain's CDR3 is CASSRGMGSEAFF. The CDR3 region has the DNA TGTGCCAGCAGCCGGGGGATGGGGTCTGAAGCTTTCTTT.

This rearrangement joins TRBV19 to TRBJ2-7; D is perhaps TRBD1 (6 bases). Germline CDR1 reads LNHDA; CDR2 reads SQIVND (reference sequence). Trimming stripped 6 bases from V and 5 bases from J, with 8 bases between. The CDR3 is 11 amino acids. This CDR3 is CASRYRDEQYF. The CDR3 region has the DNA TGTGCCAGTAGGTACAGGGACGAGCAGTACTTC. The variable domain in full, with the rest retrieved from reference TRBV19 and TRBJ2-7, is DGGITQSPKYLFRKEGQNVTLSCEQNLNHDAMYWYRQDPGQGLRLIYYSQIVNDFQKGDIAEGYSVSREKKESFPLTVTSAQKNPTAFYLCASRYRDEQYFGPGTRLTVT.

The table lists this clonotype with a count of one. Since a much larger clone is just one base distant, this may be a read error. This CDR3 fails to terminate in the conserved phenylalanine or tryptophan, so it likely reflects a read error. V usage is TRBV6-1 and J usage is TRBJ2-3; D unresolved. From germline, CDR1 is MNHNS and CDR2 SASEGT. CDR3 size: 14 residues. Trimming pared 6 bases from V and 0 bases from J, leaving 10 bases between. CDR3 loop: CASRRSSSTDTQYL. In DNA form, the CDR3 reads TGTGCCAGCAGGAGGAGCTCTAGCACAGATACGCAGTATCTT.

This clonotype was seen at least ten times. The chain uses TRBV6-5 and TRBJ2-2, with D unresolved. V was trimmed by 2 bases and J by 1 base, leaving 2 bases between them. The CDR3 has 13 residues. CDR1 MNHEY and CDR2 SVGAGI come from the germline V gene. DNA for the CDR3: TGTGCCAGCAGTTACAAGAACACCGGGGAGCTGTTTTTT. It translates to CASSYKNTGELFF.

This clonotype was seen a single time. The chain couples TRBV19 to TRBJ2-3; TRBD2 matches at 11 bases. CDR3 size: 16 residues. Looked up from germline, CDR1 is LNHDA and CDR2 is SQIVND (reference sequence). The junction had 7 bases not matched to a gene; V was cut back by 6 bases and J by 2 bases. The CDR3 loop is CASRGPSGRITDTQYF. The CDR3 DNA sequence: TGTGCCAGTAGAGGTCCTAGCGGGAGGATCACAGATACGCAGTATTTT.

On this clonotype itself: Given a much more abundant clone one base away, this may be a read error. The rearrangement joins TRBV7-9 to TRBJ1-5; no clear D. There are 14 residues in the CDR3. Trimming cost V 3 bases and J 6 bases, with 12 bases left between them. The germline V gene encodes CDR1 SEHNR and CDR2 FQNEAQ (reference sequence). The CDR3 spells CASSLRASVQPQHF. The DNA of the CDR3 is TGTGCCAGCAGCTTGCGGGCCTCTGTTCAGCCCCAGCATTTT.